This TCR beta chain was identified in a study of CD8 T cells in Susac syndrome. FACS was used to enrich TEMRA cells, whereas the CD8+ and CD4+ T cells were obtained by negative isolation. RNA totalling roughly 0.45 to 1 ug underwent reverse transcription with random hexamers. Via MiXCR, TCRdb re-called the immunoSEQ multiplex PCR reads, giving one row per CDR3 protein. The table shows roughly 140,000 distinct CDR3 sequences, with approximately 96% occurring only once. The J segment lost 7 bases and the V segment lost 6 bases, leaving 3 bases of the junction unmatched. The V gene's germline CDR1 is LNHNV and CDR2 YYDKDF (reference sequence). This CDR3 has 13 amino acids. The table lists this clonotype with a count of one. Its target is unknown. The study, taken as a whole, reports: In Susac syndrome, the CD4+ T cell repertoires did not show clonal expansion.

The source is a human donor with Susac syndrome. The sequenced material came from CD4+ T cells from PBMCs. The genes are TRBV15 and TRBJ1-4; 9 bases align to TRBD1. CDR3 region: CATSYRGLEKLFF. CDR3 nucleotide sequence: TGTGCCACCAGTTACAGGGGGCTTGAAAAACTGTTTTTT.